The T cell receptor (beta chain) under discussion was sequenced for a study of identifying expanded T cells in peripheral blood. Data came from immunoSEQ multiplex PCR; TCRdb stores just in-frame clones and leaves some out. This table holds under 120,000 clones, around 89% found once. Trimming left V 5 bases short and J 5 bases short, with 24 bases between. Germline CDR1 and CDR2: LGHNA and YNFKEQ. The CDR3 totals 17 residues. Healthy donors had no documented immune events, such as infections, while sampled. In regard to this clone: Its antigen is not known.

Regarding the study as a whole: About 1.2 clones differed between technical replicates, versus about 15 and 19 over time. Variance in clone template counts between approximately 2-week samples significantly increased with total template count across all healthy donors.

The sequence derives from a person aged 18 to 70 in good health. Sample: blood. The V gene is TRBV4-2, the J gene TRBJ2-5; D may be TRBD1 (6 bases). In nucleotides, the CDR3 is TGTGCCAGCAGCTCACCGACGCAGGACAGAAACCGGGAGACCCAGTACTTC. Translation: CASSSPTQDRNRETQYF.